This T cell receptor (beta chain) was documented in a study of blood T cell repertoires in COVID-19. The participants were between about 18 and 90 years old and came from fewer than 25 US areas. Per the original data handling: Estimates of nucleated cell counts were drawn from the amplification of reference gene primers. Sequencing used immunoSEQ multiplex PCR; TCRdb keeps in-frame clones, though not all of them. The V and J calls and clone size are taken from that table; D and trimming were inferred from the DNA. The data show 400,000 to 450,000 clones, with roughly nine tenths seen just once and 0.9% to 1.2% held by the top ten. The specimen sequenced was PBMCs or T cells enriched from blood (not recorded which). The receptor comes from a young man who had recovered from COVID-19.

The CDR3: CASSKQGADTQYF. DNA for the CDR3: TGTGCCAGCAGCAAACAGGGGGCAGATACGCAGTATTTT. V is TRBV7-9 and J is TRBJ2-3, with 8 nucleotides matching TRBD1. V lost 5 bases and J lost 4; bases outside the gene matches: 2. CDR3 length equals 13 residues. CDR1 SEHNR and CDR2 FQNEAQ come from the germline V gene (reference sequence).